These 25 T cell receptor beta chains originate from one sample sequenced in a study of regulatory and conventional T cells in RAG deficiency. The sorted conventional CD4+ T cells were CD25-low and CD127-high, with genomic DNA sequenced. Profiled with immunoSEQ multiplex PCR; TCRdb holds only in-frame clones, not every one. The repertoire holds roughly 34,000 clones, with around 76% as singletons. This sample was shared with a second study, whose subject was regulatory T cells. According to that study: The primer mix had 52 TRBV and 13 TRBJ primers.

Source material: CD4+ effector T cells sorted from blood. The receptors shown here come from a human donor in good health.

The chain is built from TRBV10-3 and TRBJ1-6; no firm D call. CDR3 length: 13 amino acids. Trimming pared 7 bases from V and 12 bases from J, leaving 16 bases between. Germline CDR1 is ENHRY and CDR2 is SYGVKD. CDR3 nucleotide sequence: TGTGCCATCACTGACGACGGATTTAGACCCCTCCACTTT. This gives the protein CAITDDGFRPLHF.

The chain carries TRBV19 and TRBJ1-1; TRBD1 might be the D (5 bases). This CDR3 comprises 15 residues. The V gene lost 6 bases and the J gene lost 3 bases, with 17 bases spanning the gap. The germline V gene has CDR1 LNHDA and CDR2 SQIVND (reference sequence). The DNA for the CDR3 is TGTGCCAGTAGGATCCTCGGGGCGGAGGACACTGAAGCTTTCTTT. This gives the protein CASRILGAEDTEAFF. The complete variable domain, with remaining parts taken from reference TRBV19 and TRBJ1-1, reads DGGITQSPKYLFRKEGQNVTLSCEQNLNHDAMYWYRQDPGQGLRLIYYSQIVNDFQKGDIAEGYSVSREKKESFPLTVTSAQKNPTAFYLCASRILGAEDTEAFFGQGTRLTVV.

The V call is TRBV19, the J call TRBJ1-4; maybe TRBD1 (6 bases). The CDR3 consists of 14 residues. V dropped 5 bases and J dropped 8 bases, with 15 bases sitting between them. The germline V gene has CDR1 LNHDA and CDR2 SQIVND (reference sequence). DNA for the CDR3: TGTGCCAGTAGTCCTCAGGGGAGGAAGGAAAAACTGTTTTTT. Protein sequence: CASSPQGRKEKLFF.

The chain employs TRBV7-8 and TRBJ1-5; a weak D match, TRBD1 (6 bases). The CDR3 sequence is 18 residues long. Trimming removed 2 bases at V and 2 bases at J, with 19 bases between. Germline CDR1 is SGHVS and CDR2 is FQNEAQ. Here the CDR3 reads CASSLWGRRGPGNQPQHF. The CDR3 bases are TGTGCCAGCAGCTTATGGGGGCGCCGAGGGCCGGGCAATCAGCCCCAGCATTTT.

The chain has TRBV7-2 and TRBJ1-5, with D hard to call. From germline, CDR1 is SGHTA and CDR2 FQGNSA. This CDR3 has 14 amino acids. V shed 8 bases and J shed 1 base, with 12 bases lying between them. This chain's CDR3 is CASAQAVSNQPQHF. In DNA, the CDR3 is TGTGCCAGCGCCCAGGCAGTGAGCAATCAGCCCCAGCATTTT.

The V and J genes are TRBV19 and TRBJ1-2; TRBD1 might be the D (5 bases). The germline V gene has CDR1 LNHDA and CDR2 SQIVND (reference sequence). The length of the CDR3 is 14 residues. V lost 7 bases and J 8 bases, leaving 20 bases between the germline ends. Written as DNA, the CDR3 is TGTGCCAGTACTCCGGGGCAAGAACTTTCCGGCTACACCTTC. Encoded protein: CASTPGQELSGYTF.

This chain links TRBV7-3 with TRBJ2-3; no firm D call. The CDR3 is made up of 13 amino acids. The germline CDR1 and CDR2 sequences are SGHTA and FQGTGA. The V end lost 2 bases, the J end lost 6 bases, and 9 bases lay between the germline ends. The CDR3 protein is CASSLQVDDTQYF. The CDR3 DNA reads TGTGCCAGCAGCTTACAGGTTGACGATACGCAGTATTTT.

The genes are TRBV5-8 and TRBJ1-2; 9 bases match TRBD1. The CDR3 runs to 15 residues. Trimming removed 2 bases from V and 7 bases from J; junction bases left unmatched: 9. In germline, CDR1 is SGHTS, CDR2 YDEGEE. CDR3 DNA: TGTGCCAGCAGCTTCCGCCGGGGACAGGGCGGTGGCTACACCTTC. It encodes CASSFRRGQGGGYTF. Based on the CDR3 plus reference TRBV5-8 and TRBJ1-2, the full variable domain is EAGVTQSPTHLIKTRGQQATLRCSPISGHTSVYWYQQALGLGLQFLLWYDEGEERNRGNFPPRFSGRQFPNYSSELNVNALELEDSALYLCASSFRRGQGGGYTFGSGTRLTVV.

As DNA, the CDR3 is TGTGCCAGCAAAGGGGTGCCCTACGAGCAGTACTTC. Amino acids: CASKGVPYEQYF. V usage is TRBV6-5 and J usage is TRBJ2-7, with D tentatively TRBD1 (5 bases). CDR1 and CDR2 from the germline V gene are MNHEY and SVGAGI. The CDR3 totals 12 residues. Trimming pared 7 bases from V and 2 bases from J, leaving 9 bases between.

The chain joins TRBV18 to TRBJ2-3; D not resolved. The length of the CDR3 is 16 residues. V shed 1 base and J shed 0 bases, with 11 bases lying between them. CDR1 and CDR2 from the germline V gene are KGHSH and LQKENI. CDR3 coding DNA: TGTGCCAGCTCACCACGGGGAACAAGAAGCACAGATACGCAGTATTTT. This gives the protein CASSPRGTRSTDTQYF.

The chain combines TRBV18 with TRBJ1-4; D is ambiguous. V was pared by 5 bases and J by 6 bases, with 10 bases between. Germline CDR1 and CDR2: KGHSH and LQKENI. There are 13 residues in the CDR3. The CDR3 spells CASSSNIDEKLFF. The CDR3, as DNA: TGTGCCAGCTCATCTAACATCGATGAAAAACTGTTTTTT. Complete variable domain (other parts from reference TRBV18 and TRBJ1-4): NAGVMQNPRHLVRRRGQEARLRCSPMKGHSHVYWYRQLPEEGLKFMVYLQKENIIDESGMPKERFSAEFPKEGPSILRIQQVVRGDSAAYFCASSSNIDEKLFFGSGTQLSVL.

The rearrangement uses TRBV9 and TRBJ1-5, with a tentative D call TRBD1 (6 bases). The V and J ends lost 4 bases and 6 bases respectively, with 20 bases between them. The CDR3 is 16 residues long. Germline V gene data show CDR1 as SGDLS and CDR2 as YYNGEE. The CDR3 nucleotides are TGTGCCAGCAGCCCAGGGGACCCTACCCCGAGTCAGCCCCAGCATTTT. Translated, it gives CASSPGDPTPSQPQHF.

Here the CDR3 reads CATSPRQGGNTIYF. In DNA form, the CDR3 reads TGTGCCACCAGTCCGAGACAGGGCGGAAACACCATATATTTT. The rearrangement uses TRBV15 and TRBJ1-3; TRBD1 agrees at 7 bases. The germline V gene encodes CDR1 LNHNV and CDR2 YYDKDF (reference sequence). The CDR3 covers 14 residues. V was pared by 6 bases and J by 4 bases, with 6 bases of the junction left unmatched.

The rearrangement links TRBV5-1 to TRBJ2-3; 7 bases match TRBD1. The CDR3 totals 15 residues. The junction had 8 bases not matched to a gene; V was cut back by 4 bases and J by 3 bases. Looked up from germline, CDR1 is SGHRS and CDR2 is YFSETQ. CDR3 loop: CASSGTGASTDTQYF. The CDR3 coding sequence is TGCGCCAGCAGCGGAACAGGGGCCTCAACAGATACGCAGTATTTT.

The gene calls are TRBV6-5 and TRBJ1-6, with TRBD1 as a possible D gene (5 bases). This CDR3 is 15 amino acids long. The ends were cut back, 2 bases at V and 10 bases at J, with 15 bases in the middle. From germline, CDR1 is MNHEY and CDR2 SVGAGI. In DNA form, the CDR3 reads TGTGCCAGCAGTTACGGCAGGGAGGCGCAGTCACCCCTCCACTTT. It translates to CASSYGREAQSPLHF.

The chain has TRBV5-1 and TRBJ2-2; D is unresolved. The CDR3 totals 15 residues. V lost 0 bases, J lost 2 bases, and 8 bases lay in between. Germline V lookup: CDR1 SGHRS, CDR2 YFSETQ. CDR3 region: CASSLVVLNTGELFF. The CDR3 DNA reads as TGCGCCAGCAGCTTGGTCGTCCTTAACACCGGGGAGCTGTTTTTT.

V gene TRBV6-5 combines with J gene TRBJ2-7; D ambiguous. The CDR3 loop spans 14 amino acids. V lost 3 bases to trimming and J lost 0 bases, with 9 bases between them. Germline assignment: CDR1 MNHEY and CDR2 SVGAGI. As DNA, the CDR3 is TGTGCCAGCAGTTATGTGGCCAGCTCCTACGAGCAGTACTTC. Its translation is CASSYVASSYEQYF.

This clone was found a few times. CDR3 residues: CASSAERISSYEQYF. The CDR3 bases are TGTGCCAGCAGCGCGGAGCGGATCAGCTCCTACGAGCAGTACTTC. This chain links TRBV6-5 with TRBJ2-7; the D gene is possibly TRBD2 (5 bases). The CDR3 is 15 residues long. The ends were cut back, 6 bases at V and 0 bases at J, with 15 bases in the middle. CDR1 is MNHEY and CDR2 is SVGAGI in the germline V gene.

In this sample, this clone turned up a few times. The chain has TRBV2 and TRBJ2-2, with D perhaps being TRBD1 or TRBD2 (5 bases each). Germline assignment: CDR1 SNHLY and CDR2 FYNNEI. This CDR3 has 15 amino acids. The V gene lost 8 bases and the J gene lost 6 bases, with 19 bases spanning the gap. CDR3: CASRQAAPRAGELFF. The CDR3 DNA sequence: TGTGCCAGCCGCCAAGCGGCTCCCAGGGCCGGGGAGCTGTTTTTT.

J is TRBJ2-1 and V is TRBV18; 10 nucleotides line up with TRBD2. CDR3 length: 19 amino acids. Germline CDR1 reads KGHSH; CDR2 reads LQKENI. V shed 0 bases, J shed 1 base, and the junction held 9 bases outside the gene matches. CDR3: CASSPPWTSGVSSYNEQFF. The CDR3 DNA reads as TGTGCCAGCTCACCACCTTGGACTAGCGGAGTTTCTTCCTACAATGAGCAGTTCTTC. Together with reference TRBV18 and TRBJ2-1, the CDR3 gives the full variable domain: NAGVMQNPRHLVRRRGQEARLRCSPMKGHSHVYWYRQLPEEGLKFMVYLQKENIIDESGMPKERFSAEFPKEGPSILRIQQVVRGDSAAYFCASSPPWTSGVSSYNEQFFGPGTRLTVL.

This clone has only a few counts. The chain joins TRBV6-6 to TRBJ1-1; D is unclear. V was shortened by 7 bases and J by 2 bases, with 8 bases between the two germline ends. The length of the CDR3 is 12 residues. The germline V gene encodes CDR1 MNHNY and CDR2 SVGAGI (reference sequence). CDR3 residues: CASKGSNTEAFF. In DNA form, the CDR3 reads TGTGCCAGCAAAGGCAGCAACACTGAAGCTTTCTTT.

This sequence joins TRBV18 and TRBJ1-6, with D possibly being TRBD1 (5 bases). Trimming took 6 bases from V and 9 from J, leaving 12 bases between them. The CDR3 runs to 13 residues. Germline V lookup: CDR1 KGHSH, CDR2 LQKENI. The CDR3 coding sequence is TGTGCCAGCTCTCAGGGTCAAGGTTCACCCCTCCACTTT. Encoded protein: CASSQGQGSPLHF.

The count of this clone is one. CDR3 region: CASSVGLSGSNNEQFF. The DNA of the CDR3 is TGTGCCAGCAGCGTAGGGCTCTCGGGCAGTAACAATGAGCAGTTCTTC. V gene TRBV9 combines with J gene TRBJ2-1; D not certain. CDR3 size: 16 residues. Trimming removed 0 bases from V and 5 bases from J, with 15 bases in between. Germline V CDR1 and CDR2: SGDLS, YYNGEE.

The rearrangement joins TRBV5-1 to TRBJ2-3; 8 bases align to TRBD1. V shed 3 bases and J 11 bases; nucleotides not matched to a gene: 14. Germline V gene sequence: CDR1 SGHRS, CDR2 YFSETQ. The CDR3 extends over 15 amino acids. The CDR3 bases are TGCGCCAGCAGCTCTGGGTTTGCAGGGGGCGCCGAGCAGTATTTT. This encodes CASSSGFAGGAEQYF. The full variable domain, its missing parts supplied by reference TRBV5-1 and TRBJ2-3, is KAGVTQTPRYLIKTRGQQVTLSCSPISGHRSVSWYQQTPGQGLQFLFEYFSETQRNKGNFPGRFSGRQFSNSRSEMNVSTLELGDSALYLCASSSGFAGGAEQYFGPGTRLTVL.

This rearrangement joins TRBV6-1 to TRBJ1-4, with D perhaps matching TRBD1 (6 bases). The length of the CDR3 is 13 residues. V shed 5 bases and J shed 4 bases, with 8 bases lying between them. The V gene's germline CDR1 is MNHNS and CDR2 SASEGT. The CDR3, as DNA: TGTGCCAGCAGTAGGGGGAATAATGAAAAACTGTTTTTT. This translates into CASSRGNNEKLFF.